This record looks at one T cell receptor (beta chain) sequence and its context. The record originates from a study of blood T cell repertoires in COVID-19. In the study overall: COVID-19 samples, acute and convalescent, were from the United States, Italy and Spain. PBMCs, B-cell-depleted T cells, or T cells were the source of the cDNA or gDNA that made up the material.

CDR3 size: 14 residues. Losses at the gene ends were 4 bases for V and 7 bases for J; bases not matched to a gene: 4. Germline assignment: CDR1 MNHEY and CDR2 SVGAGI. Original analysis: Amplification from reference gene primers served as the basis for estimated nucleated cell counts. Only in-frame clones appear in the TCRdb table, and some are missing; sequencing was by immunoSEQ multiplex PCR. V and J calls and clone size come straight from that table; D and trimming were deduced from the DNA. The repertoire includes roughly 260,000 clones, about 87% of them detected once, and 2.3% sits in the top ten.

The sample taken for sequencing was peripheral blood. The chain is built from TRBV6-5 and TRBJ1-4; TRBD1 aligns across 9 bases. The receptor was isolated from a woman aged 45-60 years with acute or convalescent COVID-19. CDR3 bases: TGTGCCAGCAGTTCGGGACAGGGCAGTGAAAAACTGTTTTTT. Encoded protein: CASSSGQGSEKLFF.